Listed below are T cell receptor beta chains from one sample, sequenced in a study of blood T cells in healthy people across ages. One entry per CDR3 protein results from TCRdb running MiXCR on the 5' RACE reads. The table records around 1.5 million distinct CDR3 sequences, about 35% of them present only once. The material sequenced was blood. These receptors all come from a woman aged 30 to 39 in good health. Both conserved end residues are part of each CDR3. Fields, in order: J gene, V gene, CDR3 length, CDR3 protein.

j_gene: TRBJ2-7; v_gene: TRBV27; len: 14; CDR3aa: CASSLRAGVWEQYF
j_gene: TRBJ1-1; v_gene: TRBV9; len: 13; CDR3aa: CASSVDLHTEAFF
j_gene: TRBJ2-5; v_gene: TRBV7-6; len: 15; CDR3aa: CASSSSSDGQETQYF
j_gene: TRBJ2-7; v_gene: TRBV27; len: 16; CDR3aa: CASSHAGTGRTYEQYF
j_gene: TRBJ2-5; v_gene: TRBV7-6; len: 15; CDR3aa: CASSSREMGSGTQYF
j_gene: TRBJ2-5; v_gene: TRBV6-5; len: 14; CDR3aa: CASSRRSPQETQYF
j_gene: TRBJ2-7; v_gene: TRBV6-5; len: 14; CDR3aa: CASSYSREKYEQYF
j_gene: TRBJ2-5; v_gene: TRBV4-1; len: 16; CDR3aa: CASSHYGTVGQETQYF
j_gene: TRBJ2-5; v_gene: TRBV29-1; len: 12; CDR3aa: CSVVALKETQYF
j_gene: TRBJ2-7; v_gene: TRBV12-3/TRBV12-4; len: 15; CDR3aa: CASTAPGTGRQEQYF
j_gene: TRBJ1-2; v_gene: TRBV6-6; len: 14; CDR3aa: CASSYGTSDYGYTF
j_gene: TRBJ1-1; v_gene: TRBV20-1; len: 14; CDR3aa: CSASPGQGPPEAFF
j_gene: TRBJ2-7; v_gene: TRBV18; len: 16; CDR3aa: CASSTPASLTTYEQYF
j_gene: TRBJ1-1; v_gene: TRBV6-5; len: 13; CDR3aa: CASAFGSDTEAFF
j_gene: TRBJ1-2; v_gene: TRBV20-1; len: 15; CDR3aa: CSARIGTGQGYGYTF
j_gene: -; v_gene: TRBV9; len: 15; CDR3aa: CASTAGSQSSYEQYF
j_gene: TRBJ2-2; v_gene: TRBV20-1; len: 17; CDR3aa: CSARATIWQAGVGERFF
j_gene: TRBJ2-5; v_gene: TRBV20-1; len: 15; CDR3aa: CSAPPDRNFQETQYF
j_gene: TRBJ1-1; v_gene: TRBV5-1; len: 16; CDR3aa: CASSLDRAAGPTQAFF
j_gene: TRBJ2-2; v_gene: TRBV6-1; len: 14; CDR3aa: CASRANGVTGELFF
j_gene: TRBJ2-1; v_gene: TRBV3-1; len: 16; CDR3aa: CASSPRGSGTHNEQFF
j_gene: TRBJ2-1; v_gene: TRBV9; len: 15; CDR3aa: CASSVELLGRGEQFF
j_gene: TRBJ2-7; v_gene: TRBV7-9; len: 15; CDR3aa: CASSPEGLAGGEQYF
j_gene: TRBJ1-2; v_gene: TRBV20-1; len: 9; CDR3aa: CSATSGYTF
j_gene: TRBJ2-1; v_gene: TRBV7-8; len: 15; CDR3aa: CASSPGLAGYNGQFF
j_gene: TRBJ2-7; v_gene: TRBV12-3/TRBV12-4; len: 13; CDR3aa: CASSAAISYEQYF
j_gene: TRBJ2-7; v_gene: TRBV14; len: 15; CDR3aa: CASSQPRGNSYEQYF
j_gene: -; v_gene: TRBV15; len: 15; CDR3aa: CATSRDGLAQETQYF
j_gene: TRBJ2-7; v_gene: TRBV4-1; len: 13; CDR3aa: CASSRLVSYEQYF
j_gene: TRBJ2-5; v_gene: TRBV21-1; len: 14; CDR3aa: CANSLPGQGLSQYF
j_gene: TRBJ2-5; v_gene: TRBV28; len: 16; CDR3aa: CASSASRGVRQETQYF
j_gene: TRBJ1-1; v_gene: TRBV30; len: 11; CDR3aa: CAWMKVTEAFF